This T cell receptor beta chain was recorded in a study of OX40 agonist ivuxolimab in advanced cancers. Study-level background: Averaging 60 years in age, with a range of 23 to 79, the cohort was 80% to 90% male. Under the entry rules, prior anti-PD-1, anti-PD-L1 or anti-CTLA-4 therapy was allowed, and less than 50% had some. General study points: Doses of 0.1 to 3.0 mg/kg were accompanied by clonal expansion of CD4+ and CD8+ blood T cells by week 6. Antigen targets of the expanded peripheral T cells went undetermined.

A word on this clone: Its cognate antigen is unknown.

The repertoire was sequenced with immunoSEQ multiplex PCR; TCRdb's copy has only in-frame clones and lacks some. The repertoire includes 29,000 or so clones, around 90% of them detected once, and 9.4% sits in the top ten. The sample here was CD4+ or CD8+ T cells sorted from blood, taken in a trial of the OX40 agonist ivuxolimab. The TCR comes from an adult with an advanced solid tumor such as melanoma, head and neck, liver or kidney cancer.

This CDR3 is CASSSGTSDRYEQYF. CDR3 nucleotide sequence: TGTGCCAGCAGCTCAGGGACTAGCGACCGTTACGAGCAGTACTTC. The chain uses TRBV21-1 and TRBJ2-7; TRBD2, as called in the table, went unchecked against the DNA. TRBV21-1 is termed a pseudogene. The CDR3 sequence is 15 residues long.